The entry that follows covers one T cell receptor beta chain sequence. The entry originates in a study of technical replicates of blood from several donors. Using immunoSEQ multiplex PCR, the repertoire was profiled, and TCRdb retains in-frame clones only, with some absent. This table has approximately 51,000 clones, around 93% appearing once. With 7 bases clipped from V and 0 bases from J, the junction kept 4 bases outside the gene matches. The germline V gene has CDR1 LGHNT and CDR2 FRNRAP. The CDR3 contains 14 residues. Sequencing input: PBMCs. The chain combines TRBV12-5 with TRBJ1-1, with 8 nucleotides matching TRBD1. The TCR originated in a human donor in good health. Some clones in this sample may be carry-over from other donors' samples. CDR3 loop: CASATDRVNTEAFF. Written as DNA, the CDR3 is TGTGCTAGTGCCACGGACAGGGTGAACACTGAAGCTTTCTTT. Filled out from reference TRBV12-5 and TRBJ1-1, the complete variable domain reads DARVTQTPRHKVTEMGQEVTMRCQPILGHNTVFWYRQTMMQGLELLAYFRNRAPLDDSGMPKDRFSAEMPDATLATLKIQPSEPRDSAVYFCASATDRVNTEAFFGQGTRLTVV.